One and the same sample provided the 19 T cell receptor beta chains below, sequenced in a study of a mutant IDH1 vaccine in newly diagnosed glioma. The antigens these receptors bind are not known. Repertoires were generated with immunoSEQ multiplex PCR, while TCRdb's copy carries only in-frame clones and drops some. The table shows around 26,000 clones, with roughly 85% occurring only once. Time point in this sample: week 35, safety follow-up. Mutant IDH1 20-mer peptide, at 300 ug, made up each vaccine dose, with topical imiquimod. The source material was PBMCs, sampled from a glioma patient whose treatment included an IDH1 peptide vaccine. These receptors all stem from a man aged 25-45 years with glioma.

This clone was picked up a small number of times. The chain couples TRBV7-7 to TRBJ1-1; D gene uncertain. The CDR3 covers 15 residues. Germline CDR1 is SSHAT and CDR2 is FNYEAQ (reference sequence). V was shortened by 0 bases and J by 1 base, with 9 bases between the two germline ends. Written as DNA, the CDR3 is TGTGCCAGCAGCTTAGCTCGGCCGGGGAACACTGAAGCTTTCTTT. This gives the protein CASSLARPGNTEAFF.

The rearrangement uses TRBV6-6 and TRBJ1-6; no reliable D call. Trimming removed 5 bases at V and 9 bases at J, with 14 bases between. This CDR3 has 14 amino acids. In germline, CDR1 is MNHNY, CDR2 SVGAGI (reference sequence). This chain's CDR3 is CASSPGTEGSPLHF. CDR3 DNA sequence: TGTGCCAGCAGTCCGGGTACAGAGGGTTCACCCCTCCACTTT.

This clone came up once. The gene calls are TRBV5-6 and TRBJ2-3, with D perhaps matching TRBD1 or TRBD2 (5 bases each). The V end was cut by 4 bases, the J end by 3 bases, with 15 bases between. CDR3 size: 15 residues. Germline V gene data show CDR1 as SGHDT and CDR2 as YYEEEE. DNA of the CDR3: TGTGCCAGCAGCACACCGGGACCCGGGACAGATACGCAGTATTTT. Translating gives CASSTPGPGTDTQYF.

The chain joins TRBV4-3 to TRBJ2-2; the D is unclear. Germline-derived CDR1 and CDR2 are LGHNA and YSLEER. This CDR3 comprises 17 residues. Between the trimmed V and J ends, which lost 3 bases and 2 bases, there was a span of 16 bases. The DNA of the CDR3 is TGCGCCAGCAGCCAGACAACAGAAGGATTAAACACCGGGGAGCTGTTTTTT. Its translation is CASSQTTEGLNTGELFF.

CDR3: CASSFRDRVHEQYF. The CDR3 DNA is TGTGCCAGCAGCTTCCGGGACAGGGTCCACGAGCAGTACTTC. V is TRBV5-4 and J is TRBJ2-7, with TRBD1 identical over 9 bases. Germline V CDR1 and CDR2: SGHNT, YYREEE (reference sequence). This CDR3 has 14 residues. Germline trimming cut 2 bases from V and 5 bases from J; bases unmatched to any gene: 5.

The rearrangement links TRBV5-6 to TRBJ1-2; D perhaps matches TRBD1 (6 bases). V was trimmed by 6 bases and J by 4 bases, leaving 16 bases between them. Germline CDR1 SGHDT, CDR2 YYEEEE. CDR3 length equals 14 residues. This CDR3 reads CASIPTGGSYGYTF. The DNA of the CDR3 is TGTGCCAGCATTCCGACAGGAGGGAGCTATGGCTACACCTTC.

V gene TRBV6-6 combines with J gene TRBJ2-5, with D maybe TRBD1 (6 bases). V dropped 6 bases and J dropped 5 bases, with 16 bases sitting between them. Germline V gives CDR1 MNHNY, CDR2 SVGAGI (reference sequence). The CDR3 totals 14 residues. The CDR3 spells CASSYDFQGETQYF. The CDR3 region has the DNA TGTGCCAGCAGCTACGATTTCCAGGGGGAGACCCAGTACTTC.

This sequence joins TRBV5-6 and TRBJ1-2; possible D gene TRBD1, 5 bases. There are 13 residues in the CDR3. CDR1 and CDR2 (germline): SGHDT, YYEEEE. Trimming shortened V by 7 bases and J by 3 bases, and 13 bases separated the two germline ends. The CDR3 is CASGGWGYYGYTF. CDR3 nucleotides: TGTGCCAGCGGGGGTTGGGGTTACTATGGCTACACCTTC.

This clone was seen a single time. The CDR3, as DNA: TGTGCCAGCATTTTAGTAGCGGGCTCTGGAAACACCATATATTTT. Its translation is CASILVAGSGNTIYF. This chain uses TRBV6-1 with TRBJ1-3; D remains ambiguous. The germline CDR1 and CDR2 sequences are MNHNS and SASEGT. V gave up 7 bases and J gave up 0 bases, with 13 bases separating them. This CDR3 is built from 15 residues.

The rearrangement joins TRBV10-3 to TRBJ1-1; TRBD1 is a possible D gene (6 bases). The CDR3 sequence is 13 residues long. Germline V gene lookup returns CDR1 ENHRY and CDR2 SYGVKD. Trimming cost V 7 bases and J 4 bases, with 13 bases left between them. The CDR3 nucleotides read TGTGCCATCACGGGCAGGGGAAGCACTGAAGCTTTCTTT. Its translation is CAITGRGSTEAFF.

The chain combines TRBV19 with TRBJ1-1, with 7 nucleotides matching TRBD1. The CDR3 length is 15 residues. CDR1 and CDR2 (germline): LNHDA, SQIVND (reference sequence). With 5 bases clipped from V and 1 base from J, the junction kept 7 bases outside the gene matches. The DNA for the CDR3 is TGTGCCAGTAGTCCAAGGGACAGTAGGAACACTGAAGCTTTCTTT. This sequence encodes CASSPRDSRNTEAFF.

The chain couples TRBV14 to TRBJ2-5, with TRBD2 matching 11 bases. CDR1 SGHDN and CDR2 FVKESK come from the germline V gene. This CDR3 contains 19 residues. V lost 0 bases and J lost 5; bases outside the gene matches: 14. The CDR3 nucleotides are TGTGCCAGCAGCCAAGATGGGGGTAGCGGGAGGGCGAAGGAGGAGACCCAGTACTTC. Protein: CASSQDGGSGRAKEETQYF.

The chain is built from TRBV6-6 and TRBJ2-3, with D possibly TRBD2 on 5 matching bases. Trimming stripped 6 bases from V and 6 bases from J, with 22 bases between. The V gene's germline CDR1 is MNHNY and CDR2 SVGAGI (reference sequence). The CDR3 is 16 amino acids. CDR3 protein: CASSSSEGATQDTQYF. In DNA, the CDR3 is TGTGCCAGCAGCAGCTCCGAGGGAGCTACTCAGGATACGCAGTATTTT.

V gene TRBV30 combines with J gene TRBJ2-5; D gene ambiguous. The germline CDR1 and CDR2 sequences are GTSNPN and SVGIG (reference sequence). Trimming shortened V by 2 bases and J by 5 bases, and 6 bases separated the two germline ends. The CDR3 is 11 residues long. CDR3 sequence reads: CAWSPGETQYF. CDR3 bases: TGTGCCTGGAGTCCAGGCGAGACCCAGTACTTC.

The chain is built from TRBV5-6 and TRBJ2-7; either TRBD1 or TRBD2 may fit D (6 bases each). V lost 0 bases and J 3 bases, leaving 16 bases between the germline ends. Germline-derived CDR1 and CDR2 are SGHDT and YYEEEE. The CDR3 extends over 16 amino acids. The CDR3 sequence is CASSLAGGGSFYEQYF. CDR3 bases: TGTGCCAGCAGCTTGGCCGGAGGGGGTAGTTTCTACGAGCAGTACTTC.

The V call is TRBV7-9, the J call TRBJ2-7; TRBD1 is a possible D gene (6 bases). Trimming pared 5 bases from V and 2 bases from J, leaving 13 bases between. Germline V gene sequence: CDR1 SEHNR, CDR2 FQNEAQ (reference sequence). The CDR3 consists of 14 residues. The CDR3, as DNA: TGTGCCAGCAGCCACCGGACAGAGACCTACGAGCAGTACTTC. It codes for CASSHRTETYEQYF.

The chain is built from TRBV29-1 and TRBJ2-7; D is unclear. V gave up 4 bases and J gave up 0 bases, with 19 bases separating them. Germline CDR1 SQVTM, CDR2 ANQGSEA. This CDR3 has 16 residues. The CDR3 sequence: CSVGGTGGQSSYEQYF. The CDR3 nucleotides read TGCAGCGTTGGGGGAACGGGTGGGCAGAGCTCCTACGAGCAGTACTTC.

This chain uses TRBV4-1 with TRBJ2-2, with 12 bases matching TRBD2. CDR1 MGHRA and CDR2 YSYEKL come from the germline V gene. Germline trimming cut 4 bases from V and 3 bases from J; bases unmatched to any gene: 3. This CDR3 has 16 amino acids. CDR3 protein: CASSRRTSGDTGELFF. CDR3 sequence (DNA): TGCGCCAGCAGCCGAAGGACTAGCGGGGACACCGGGGAGCTGTTTTTT.

The chain employs TRBV27 and TRBJ1-1; D is possibly TRBD1 (6 bases). The V gene lost 8 bases and the J gene lost 7 bases, with 20 bases spanning the gap. This CDR3 spans 14 amino acids. Germline values: CDR1 MNHEY, CDR2 SMNVEV (reference sequence). This chain's CDR3 is CASGLTGHEGEAFF. The CDR3 nucleotides read TGTGCCAGCGGGCTGACAGGACACGAGGGTGAAGCTTTCTTT.